A single sample gave rise to the 26 T cell receptor beta chains below, sequenced in a study of chemoradiotherapy in HPV16-positive cancers. Here immunoSEQ multiplex PCR was the method, and the copy in TCRdb shows in-frame clones only, minus some. The sample records under 50,000 clones, around 82% being singletons. This sample comprised blood, obtained from a patient who underwent chemoradiotherapy. The origin of the receptors is a human donor with HPV-associated anogenital cancer.

V and J are TRBV13 and TRBJ2-7; possibly TRBD2 for D (6 bases). There are 14 residues in the CDR3. V was trimmed by 4 bases and J by 2 bases, leaving 12 bases between them. Germline lookup yields CDR1 PRHDT and CDR2 FYEKMQ (reference sequence). The CDR3 spells CASSSGGAPYEQYF. In nucleotides, the CDR3 is TGTGCCAGCAGCTCGGGCGGGGCCCCCTACGAGCAGTACTTC.

This clone was found once. The chain links TRBV2 to TRBJ1-6, with D possibly matching TRBD1 (5 bases). The CDR3 covers 15 residues. CDR1 SNHLY and CDR2 FYNNEI come from the germline V gene. The ends were cut back, 8 bases at V and 13 bases at J, with 24 bases in the middle. The chain's CDR3 is CASSSGAAETSPLHF. DNA of the CDR3: TGTGCCAGCTCGAGTGGGGCCGCCGAGACGTCGCCCCTCCACTTT.

The chain has TRBV27 and TRBJ1-2; TRBD1 is a possible D gene (5 bases). With 6 bases removed from V and 3 bases from J, the gap between germline ends came to 17 bases. Per germline, CDR1 MNHEY and CDR2 SMNVEV (reference sequence). The CDR3 consists of 15 residues. The CDR3 DNA is TGTGCCAGCAGCGCCCTGAACAGGCCATACTATGGCTACACCTTC. Translation gives CASSALNRPYYGYTF.

The chain combines TRBV30 with TRBJ2-5; perhaps D is TRBD1 or TRBD2 (5 bases each). The germline V gene encodes CDR1 GTSNPN and CDR2 SVGIG (reference sequence). This CDR3 has 14 residues. Trimming shortened V by 2 bases and J by 4 bases, and 14 bases separated the two germline ends. In DNA, the CDR3 is TGTGCCTGGAGTATAGAGGGGCCAGGAGAGACCCAGTACTTC. It yields the protein CAWSIEGPGETQYF.

The rearrangement uses TRBV29-1 and TRBJ2-1, with 11 bases matching TRBD2. Germline V lookup: CDR1 SQVTM, CDR2 ANQGSEA. The CDR3 spans 16 residues. Trimming removed 2 bases from V and 5 bases from J; junction bases left unmatched: 8. The CDR3 bases are TGCAGCGTTGAACTGTTAGCGGGGGGGCAGAACAATGAGCAGTTCTTC. This encodes CSVELLAGGQNNEQFF.

The CDR3 bases are TGTGCCAGCAGGGGCCTGGTCGATGAGCAGTTCTTC. This sequence encodes CASRGLVDEQFF. This chain joins TRBV7-2 and TRBJ2-1; no clear D. V shed 6 bases and J shed 8 bases, with 11 bases lying between them. From germline, CDR1 is SGHTA and CDR2 FQGNSA. The CDR3 loop spans 12 amino acids.

The chain employs TRBV25-1 and TRBJ1-3; TRBD1 is a possible D gene (5 bases). The V end was cut by 10 bases, the J end by 2 bases, with 12 bases between. The CDR3 totals 13 residues. Germline V gene lookup returns CDR1 MGHDK and CDR2 SYGVNS. The CDR3 region has the DNA TGTGCCACCGGGGCGGGGGCTGGAAACACCATATATTTT. Translation gives CATGAGAGNTIYF.

The gene calls are TRBV5-4 and TRBJ1-2, with D hard to call. There are 13 residues in the CDR3. V shed 6 bases and J shed 4 bases, with 13 bases lying between them. Germline-derived CDR1 and CDR2 are SGHNT and YYREEE (reference sequence). The CDR3 sequence: CASMGQPFYGYTF. CDR3 in DNA: TGTGCCAGCATGGGCCAGCCGTTCTATGGCTACACCTTC.

The chain links TRBV27 to TRBJ1-2; tentative D call: TRBD1 (5 bases). There are 15 residues in the CDR3. Germline CDR1 reads MNHEY; CDR2 reads SMNVEV (reference sequence). The V end lost 0 bases, the J end lost 5 bases, and 13 bases lay between the germline ends. CDR3 DNA sequence: TGTGCCAGCAGTTTATCGGGTGGGGGTTTATATGGCTACACCTTC. It codes for CASSLSGGGLYGYTF.

The chain carries TRBV6-1 and TRBJ1-3; D call uncertain. Germline values: CDR1 MNHNS, CDR2 SASEGT. V was pared by 1 base and J by 0 bases, with 10 bases between. This CDR3 spans 16 amino acids. The CDR3: CASSEGLGDSGNTIYF. Written as DNA, the CDR3 is TGTGCCAGCAGTGAAGGGCTCGGGGACTCTGGAAACACCATATATTTT.

This chain connects TRBV7-2 to TRBJ2-2, with a weak D call TRBD2 (6 bases). Germline V gives CDR1 SGHTA, CDR2 FQGNSA. Trimming shortened V by 6 bases and J by 1 base, and 12 bases separated the two germline ends. This CDR3 comprises 15 residues. CDR3 sequence (DNA): TGTGCCAGCAGGACCGGGAGCTTGAACACCGGGGAGCTGTTTTTT. Its translation: CASRTGSLNTGELFF.

The chain has TRBV10-3 and TRBJ1-1; the match to TRBD1 covers 7 bases. The germline V gene encodes CDR1 ENHRY and CDR2 SYGVKD. This CDR3 comprises 12 residues. Trimming cost V 8 bases and J 1 base; bases outside gene matches: 1. The CDR3 nucleotides are TGTGCCATCCGACAGGGGAACACTGAAGCTTTCTTT. As protein: CAIRQGNTEAFF.

CDR3 region: CASSLGAGGNSGANVLTF. The CDR3 nucleotides are TGTGCCAGCAGCTTAGGAGCAGGGGGCAACTCTGGGGCCAACGTCCTGACTTTC. The rearrangement joins TRBV7-9 to TRBJ2-6; 8 nucleotides agree with TRBD1. Germline V gives CDR1 SEHNR, CDR2 FQNEAQ (reference sequence). The CDR3 has 18 amino acids. The V gene end was trimmed by 1 base and the J gene end by 0 bases; junction bases not matched to a gene: 5.

The V and J genes are TRBV10-2 and TRBJ2-5, with a possible D match to TRBD2 (5 bases). The V and J ends lost 3 bases and 3 bases respectively, with 11 bases between them. Germline V lookup: CDR1 WSHSY, CDR2 SAAADI. This CDR3 is built from 14 residues. CDR3 sequence: CASSDLPGKETQYF. CDR3 DNA sequence: TGCGCCAGCAGTGACCTCCCGGGAAAAGAGACCCAGTACTTC.

With regard to this clone: A read error may account for a junction end that differs from germline. J is TRBJ2-7 and V is TRBV6-6; TRBD1 aligns across 7 bases. Germline values: CDR1 MNHNY, CDR2 SVGAGI (reference sequence). The CDR3 is 15 residues long. CDR3 DNA sequence: TGTGCCAGCAGTGACTCCGGGACAGCCACCTACGAGCAGTACTTC. It translates to CASSDSGTATYEQYF.

This chain joins TRBV7-9 and TRBJ1-1; D gene ambiguous. The V gene's germline CDR1 is SEHNR and CDR2 FQNEAQ (reference sequence). CDR3 size: 15 residues. The V gene lost 5 bases and the J gene lost 0 bases, with 13 bases spanning the gap. CDR3 nucleotides: TGTGCCAGCAGCCCACGGACCCTCATGAACACTGAAGCTTTCTTT. This translates into CASSPRTLMNTEAFF. Variable domain in full (rest from reference TRBV7-9 and TRBJ1-1): DTGVSQNPRHKITKRGQNVTFRCDPISEHNRLYWYRQTLGQGPEFLTYFQNEAQLEKSRLLSDRFSAERPKGSFSTLEIQRTEQGDSAMYLCASSPRTLMNTEAFFGQGTRLTVV.

The chain employs TRBV5-1 and TRBJ2-3; D is tentatively TRBD1 or TRBD2 (5 bases each). Germline CDR1 is SGHRS and CDR2 is YFSETQ. The V and J ends lost 0 bases and 2 bases respectively, with 16 bases between them. The CDR3 covers 17 residues. CDR3 amino acids: CASSLAALGRFTDTQYF. The CDR3 nucleotides are TGCGCCAGCAGCTTGGCCGCCTTGGGACGCTTCACAGATACGCAGTATTTT.

V and J are TRBV19 and TRBJ1-2; TRBD1 matches at 8 bases. This CDR3 has 14 residues. V lost 11 bases to trimming and J lost 7 bases; unmatched junction nucleotides: 15. Germline V gene lookup returns CDR1 LNHDA and CDR2 SQIVND (reference sequence). The CDR3 DNA follows: TGTGCCTCGACCCGGGACAGGAAACTAGGTGGCTACACCTTC. It codes for CASTRDRKLGGYTF.

There are a few counts of this clone. This chain uses TRBV2 with TRBJ2-3; D might be TRBD2 (5 bases). The CDR3 length is 15 residues. Trimming pared 6 bases from V and 5 bases from J, leaving 18 bases between. The germline V gene encodes CDR1 SNHLY and CDR2 FYNNEI. Here the CDR3 DNA reads TGTGCCAGCAGGGCGGATTGGAGGTTTGGAGATACGCAGTATTTT. This encodes CASRADWRFGDTQYF.

This clone appeared a few times. V usage is TRBV20-1 and J usage is TRBJ2-1; possible D gene TRBD1, 6 bases. CDR1 is DFQATT, CDR2 SNEGSKA, per germline (reference sequence). The CDR3 runs to 11 residues. The germline V and J ends were trimmed by 7 bases and 5 bases, with 9 bases remaining between them. The CDR3 is CSVRGDNEQFF. The CDR3 nucleotides are TGCAGTGTCAGGGGAGACAATGAGCAGTTCTTC.

The rearrangement uses TRBV7-2 and TRBJ2-3, with D uncertain. The germline CDR1 and CDR2 sequences are SGHTA and FQGNSA. The CDR3 totals 15 residues. Trimming shortened V by 0 bases and J by 0 bases, and 7 bases separated the two germline ends. CDR3 nucleotides: TGTGCCAGCAGCTTAGCGCTATTAAGCACAGATACGCAGTATTTT. This gives the protein CASSLALLSTDTQYF. The full variable domain, its missing parts supplied by reference TRBV7-2 and TRBJ2-3, is GAGVSQSPSNKVTEKGKDVELRCDPISGHTALYWYRQSLGQGLEFLIYFQGNSAPDKSGLPSDRFSAERTGGSVSTLTIQRTQQEDSAVYLCASSLALLSTDTQYFGPGTRLTVL.

This clone was recorded a few times. This chain joins TRBV19 and TRBJ1-5, with a possible D match to TRBD1 (6 bases). The CDR3 is 14 amino acids. With 5 bases removed from V and 3 bases from J, the gap between germline ends came to 11 bases. Germline V CDR1 and CDR2: LNHDA, SQIVND (reference sequence). As DNA, the CDR3 is TGTGCCAGTAGTCTCCAGGGGACCAATCAGCCCCAGCATTTT. Translating it yields CASSLQGTNQPQHF.

The chain couples TRBV7-9 to TRBJ1-4, with D perhaps TRBD1 (5 bases). Looked up from germline, CDR1 is SEHNR and CDR2 is FQNEAQ (reference sequence). The CDR3 sequence is 15 residues long. With 2 bases removed from V and 6 bases from J, the gap between germline ends came to 13 bases. The CDR3 loop reads CASSLTDGTYEKLFF. In nucleotides, the CDR3 is TGTGCCAGCAGCTTAACAGACGGGACTTATGAAAAACTGTTTTTT. Supplemented by reference TRBV7-9 and TRBJ1-4, the full variable domain reads DTGVSQNPRHKITKRGQNVTFRCDPISEHNRLYWYRQTLGQGPEFLTYFQNEAQLEKSRLLSDRFSAERPKGSFSTLEIQRTEQGDSAMYLCASSLTDGTYEKLFFGSGTQLSVL.

The V gene is TRBV15, the J gene TRBJ2-7; TRBD1 matches at 12 bases. With 0 bases clipped from V and 5 bases from J, the junction kept 2 bases outside the gene matches. The CDR3 loop spans 15 amino acids. Germline V gene lookup returns CDR1 LNHNV and CDR2 YYDKDF (reference sequence). DNA of the CDR3: TGTGCCACCAGCAGAGATGGGACAGGGGGCAACGAGCAGTACTTC. It yields the protein CATSRDGTGGNEQYF.

The chain recombines TRBV9 with TRBJ2-1; 9 bases are shared with TRBD1. Germline trimming cut 4 bases from V and 6 bases from J; bases unmatched to any gene: 2. The germline V gene has CDR1 SGDLS and CDR2 YYNGEE. The CDR3 covers 13 residues. CDR3 in amino acids: CASSSTGGNEQFF. CDR3 in DNA: TGTGCCAGCAGCTCGACAGGGGGCAATGAGCAGTTCTTC. The full variable domain, rest sourced from reference TRBV9 and TRBJ2-1, is DSGVTQTPKHLITATGQRVTLRCSPRSGDLSVYWYQQSLDQGLQFLIQYYNGEERAKGNILERFSAQQFPDLHSELNLSSLELGDSALYFCASSSTGGNEQFFGPGTRLTVL.

The CDR3 DNA follows: TGTGCCAGCAGAATCACAGGGGGCTTAGCTAACTATGGCTACACCTTC. Translation gives CASRITGGLANYGYTF. The chain couples TRBV2 to TRBJ1-2; 9 bases agree with TRBD1. With V trimmed by 6 bases and J by 0 bases, 8 bases remained unmatched. Germline V gene lookup returns CDR1 SNHLY and CDR2 FYNNEI. This CDR3 region has 16 residues.